Each of the 29 T cell receptor beta chains below was sequenced from the same sample in a study of blood T cells in healthy people across ages. The authors ran a second PCR of roughly 6 to 12 cycles using a sample-barcoded 5' primer and a J-beta primer mix. TCRdb ran MiXCR on the 5' RACE reads and lists one entry per CDR3 protein. The table has over 1,500,000 distinct CDR3 sequences, around half seen once. Sequencing was done on a sample of blood. Receptor source: a woman in her thirties or forties in good health.

Note on this clonotype: Its ends do not fully match the called genes, so a read error is possible. The chain links TRBV4-3 to TRBJ1-2, with 8 bases matching TRBD1. Germline V gene lookup returns CDR1 LGHNA and CDR2 YSLEER. The CDR3 loop spans 14 amino acids. CDR3 DNA: TGTGCCAGCAGCCAGGCAGGGGGCGGCTATGGCTACACCTTC. As protein: CASSQAGGGYGYTF.

The table lists this clonotype with a few counts. The chain joins TRBV27 to TRBJ2-2, with 7 nucleotides matching TRBD1. This CDR3 contains 17 residues. The ends lost 6 bases at V and 0 bases at J; junction bases unmatched: 10. Germline assignment: CDR1 MNHEY and CDR2 SMNVEV (reference sequence). The CDR3 loop is CASRRMFGTANTGELFF. DNA for the CDR3: TGTGCCAGCAGACGAATGTTTGGGACAGCGAACACCGGGGAGCTGTTTTTT.

The chain recombines TRBV7-2 with TRBJ2-1, with TRBD1 matching 8 bases. Germline CDR1 reads SGHTA; CDR2 reads FQGNSA. J gave up 9 bases and V 4 bases, and 8 bases lay outside the gene matches. CDR3 length: 14 residues. The CDR3, as DNA: TGTGCCAGCAGCTCCGGACAGGGTTCGGTTGAGCAGTTCTTC. Residues: CASSSGQGSVEQFF.

The chain has TRBV20-1 and TRBJ1-5; D remains unclear. The CDR3 is 15 residues long. The V gene lost 6 bases and the J gene lost 0 bases, with 15 bases spanning the gap. Germline V gene data show CDR1 as DFQATT and CDR2 as SNEGSKA (reference sequence). This CDR3 is CSALWRENSNQPQHF. The CDR3 DNA is TGCAGTGCCCTATGGAGGGAAAATAGCAATCAGCCCCAGCATTTT.

This clonotype was detected only a few times. V and J are TRBV5-1 and TRBJ2-7; D is possibly TRBD1 or TRBD2 (5 bases each). Trimming cost V 0 bases and J 5 bases, with 15 bases left between them. From germline, CDR1 is SGHRS and CDR2 YFSETQ. This CDR3 is built from 15 residues. CDR3 sequence reads: CASSLAGTFTNEQYF. The CDR3 coding sequence is TGCGCCAGCAGCTTGGCCGGGACCTTCACCAACGAGCAGTACTTC.

As to this clonotype: One end of the junction varies from germline; a read error may be responsible. The V gene is TRBV10-3, the J gene TRBJ1-6; the D gene is possibly TRBD1 (6 bases). The CDR3 is 20 residues long. Germline CDR1 ENHRY, CDR2 SYGVKD. CDR3 bases: TGTGCCATCAGTGAGATTTTGTTGGACAGTTCGAGCTCCTATAATTCACCCCCCCACTTT. This sequence encodes CAISEILLDSSSSYNSPPHF.

V and J are TRBV10-1 and TRBJ2-3, with unresolved D. Germline values: CDR1 WNHNN, CDR2 SYGVQD (reference sequence). The CDR3 contains 14 residues. V was cut by 3 bases and J by 6 bases, with 13 bases left in between. The CDR3: CASSENDQEDTQYF. The CDR3 DNA follows: TGCGCCAGCAGTGAAAACGATCAGGAGGATACGCAGTATTTT.

This rearrangement joins TRBV20-1 to TRBJ2-6; TRBD1 matches 7 bases. This CDR3 region has 16 residues. The V and J ends lost 6 bases and 0 bases, in that order; junction bases with no gene match: 8. Looked up from germline, CDR1 is DFQATT and CDR2 is SNEGSKA (reference sequence). CDR3 residues: CSAETGLDSGANVLTF. The CDR3 coding sequence is TGCAGTGCCGAGACAGGGCTCGACTCTGGGGCCAACGTCCTGACTTTC.

The sample holds many counts of this clonotype. The V gene is TRBV20-1, the J gene TRBJ2-5, with 9 bases aligning to TRBD2. With V trimmed by 6 bases and J by 2 bases, 4 bases remained unmatched. Germline V gene sequence: CDR1 DFQATT, CDR2 SNEGSKA (reference sequence). The CDR3 is made up of 13 amino acids. The CDR3 reads CSAPRGGQETQYF. DNA of the CDR3: TGCAGTGCACCGCGGGGGGGACAAGAGACCCAGTACTTC.

This chain connects TRBV7-3 to TRBJ2-3; no definite D call. The CDR3 spans 17 residues. The ends were cut back, 0 bases at V and 1 base at J, with 14 bases in the middle. Germline CDR1 reads SGHTA; CDR2 reads FQGTGA. CDR3 bases: TGTGCCAGCAGCTTAACGGGGTCGGAGTCGCGCACAGATACGCAGTATTTT. This translates into CASSLTGSESRTDTQYF.

V is TRBV20-1 and J is TRBJ2-5, with 15 bases identical to TRBD2. J was trimmed by 5 bases and V by 6 bases; bases with no gene match: 10. This CDR3 has 16 residues. Germline CDR1 is DFQATT and CDR2 is SNEGSKA (reference sequence). For the CDR3, the DNA is TGCAGTGCCGGAAGGACTAGCGGGGGGGCTGGGGAGACCCAGTACTTC. It codes for CSAGRTSGGAGETQYF.

This clonotype was counted only a few times. The rearrangement joins TRBV6-2 or TRBV6-3 to TRBJ1-2; 7 bases map to TRBD1. The CDR3 is made up of 18 amino acids. The germline V gene encodes CDR1 MNHEY and CDR2 SVGEGT. V was clipped by 4 bases and J by 4 bases; unmatched bases: 18. CDR3 sequence (DNA): TGTGCCAGCAGTTTTTTCGCGGACAGGCCTAGGGACTTCTATGGCTACACCTTC. Amino acids: CASSFFADRPRDFYGYTF.

This clonotype appeared a few times. V usage is TRBV11-1 and J usage is TRBJ2-3; 7 nucleotides match TRBD2. The CDR3 is 16 residues long. The J segment lost 4 bases and the V segment lost 1 base, leaving 8 bases of the junction unmatched. Germline lookup yields CDR1 SGHAT and CDR2 FQDESV (reference sequence). CDR3 protein: CASSLDNLGGADTQYF. The CDR3, as DNA: TGTGCCAGCAGCTTAGATAATCTGGGAGGGGCAGATACGCAGTATTTT.

This chain connects TRBV7-2 to TRBJ2-3; TRBD2 matches 14 bases. Germline trimming cut 4 bases from V and 3 bases from J; bases unmatched to any gene: 6. CDR3 length equals 17 residues. CDR1 and CDR2 from the germline V gene are SGHTA and FQGNSA. The CDR3 DNA follows: TGTGCCAGCAGCTCCAGACTAGCGGGGGGGTGGACAGATACGCAGTATTTT. It codes for CASSSRLAGGWTDTQYF.

This clonotype was detected only a few times. CDR3 sequence (DNA): TGTGCCAGCAGTTTGCGGAGCTATAGCAATCAGCCCCAGCATTTT. Translating gives CASSLRSYSNQPQHF. The chain joins TRBV27 to TRBJ1-5; no firm D call. V was shortened by 3 bases and J by 0 bases, with 9 bases between the two germline ends. The CDR3 totals 15 residues. Germline V gene sequence: CDR1 MNHEY, CDR2 SMNVEV (reference sequence).

The chain joins TRBV28 to TRBJ2-4, with D tentatively TRBD1 (6 bases). The better agreement between TRBJ2-7 and the DNA end casts doubt on the J call. CDR1 is MDHEN and CDR2 is SYDVKM in the germline V gene. This CDR3 region has 16 residues. As DNA, the CDR3 is TGTGCCAGCAGTTCCGTACCCGGGACAAGCGGACTCGAGCAGTACTTC. Its translation is CASSSVPGTSGLEQYF.

The chain uses TRBV12-3 or TRBV12-4 and TRBJ1-1; D gene unclear. The CDR3 is 12 amino acids. Trimming removed 7 bases from V and 6 bases from J, with 12 bases in between. The CDR3 region is CASNVHGPEAFF. The CDR3, as DNA: TGTGCCAGCAACGTCCATGGTCCTGAAGCTTTCTTT.

This clonotype came up a few times. The chain links TRBV11-2 to TRBJ2-5; 11 bases are a match to TRBD2. The CDR3 has 13 residues. The junction had 4 bases not matched to a gene; V was cut back by 0 bases and J by 13 bases. Looked up from germline, CDR1 is SGHAT and CDR2 is FQNNGV. The DNA of the CDR3 is TGTGCCAGCAGCTTAGAACCCGGACTAGCGGGGTACTTC. Its translation is CASSLEPGLAGYF.

This clonotype was counted a few times. The chain uses TRBV28 and TRBJ2-1, with D uncertain. The V end lost 2 bases, the J end lost 7 bases, and 9 bases lay between the germline ends. Germline loops: CDR1 MDHEN, CDR2 SYDVKM. The CDR3 spans 13 residues. The CDR3 loop is CASSLVWRNEQFF. The CDR3 DNA is TGTGCCAGCAGTTTAGTATGGAGAAATGAGCAGTTCTTC.

The chain uses TRBV6-1 and TRBJ2-5; TRBD2 agrees at 11 bases. The CDR3 runs 18 residues. V lost 4 bases and J lost 0; bases outside the gene matches: 10. Germline loops: CDR1 MNHNS, CDR2 SASEGT. CDR3 coding DNA: TGTGCCAGCAGTGTCGGTCTAGCGGGGGGTACCTACCAAGAGACCCAGTACTTC. It encodes CASSVGLAGGTYQETQYF.

This clonotype was detected a few times. V is TRBV4-3 and J is TRBJ2-5, with a tentative D call TRBD2 (6 bases). The CDR3 extends over 16 amino acids. The germline V and J ends were trimmed by 0 bases and 0 bases, with 11 bases remaining between them. From germline, CDR1 is LGHNA and CDR2 YSLEER. CDR3 loop: CASSQDSGGHQETQYF. DNA of the CDR3: TGCGCCAGCAGCCAAGATAGCGGCGGACACCAAGAGACCCAGTACTTC.

In this sample, this clonotype turned up a few times. The chain couples TRBV4-1 to TRBJ2-1; the match to TRBD2 covers 7 bases. V dropped 3 bases and J dropped 0; count of bases not matched to a gene: 17. CDR3 size: 20 residues. CDR1 is MGHRA, CDR2 YSYEKL, per germline. The CDR3 DNA follows: TGCGCCAGCAGCCACGAAGATGGGACTACTATCGTGGGCTCCTACAATGAGCAGTTCTTC. Its protein product is CASSHEDGTTIVGSYNEQFF.

This clonotype has only a few counts. The chain carries TRBV14 and TRBJ2-7, with TRBD1 matching over 7 bases. This CDR3 is 16 amino acids long. Germline V CDR1 and CDR2: SGHDN, FVKESK. The J segment lost 0 bases and the V segment lost 4 bases, leaving 9 bases of the junction unmatched. The CDR3: CASSRIGPGGSYEQYF. The CDR3 DNA sequence: TGTGCCAGCAGCCGGATTGGGCCAGGGGGCTCCTACGAGCAGTACTTC.

This clonotype was found once. The genes are TRBV14 and TRBJ1-1; the match to TRBD1 covers 9 bases. This CDR3 has 16 amino acids. From germline, CDR1 is SGHDN and CDR2 FVKESK. V shed 2 bases, J shed 1 base, and the junction held 5 bases outside the gene matches. CDR3 sequence: CASSQLTGGTNTEAFF. The DNA of the CDR3 is TGTGCCAGCAGCCAATTGACAGGGGGGACGAACACTGAAGCTTTCTTT.

The V call is TRBV7-2, the J call TRBJ2-7; D possibly corresponds to TRBD1 (5 bases). The V end was cut by 5 bases, the J end by 3 bases, with 14 bases between. CDR3 length equals 14 residues. Germline assignment: CDR1 SGHTA and CDR2 FQGNSA. The DNA for the CDR3 is TGTGCCAGCAGCGAAATGACAGCGAGCTACGAGCAGTACTTC. Protein product: CASSEMTASYEQYF.

This clonotype showed up just a few times. The chain links TRBV5-5 to TRBJ1-2; tentatively, D is TRBD1 (5 bases). This CDR3 has 12 residues. CDR1 is SGHKS, CDR2 YYEKEE, per germline (reference sequence). Trimming cost V 4 bases and J 6 bases, with 10 bases left between them. The DNA of the CDR3 is TGTGCCAGCAGCCGGGACTCCCATGGCTACACCTTC. Amino acid sequence: CASSRDSHGYTF. The complete variable domain, with remaining parts taken from reference TRBV5-5 and TRBJ1-2, reads DAGVTQSPTHLIKTRGQQVTLRCSPISGHKSVSWYQQVLGQGPQFIFQYYEKEERGRGNFPDRFSARQFPNYSSELNVNALLLGDSALYLCASSRDSHGYTFGSGTRLTVV.

The J gene is TRBJ2-7, the V gene TRBV6-5, with a tentative D call TRBD1 (6 bases). V was trimmed by 3 bases and J by 2 bases, leaving 14 bases between them. This CDR3 region has 15 residues. In germline, CDR1 is MNHEY, CDR2 SVGAGI. The CDR3 coding sequence is TGTGCCAGCAGTTATTCACAGGGATCAACCTACGAGCAGTACTTC. Amino acids: CASSYSQGSTYEQYF.

The V gene is TRBV15, the J gene TRBJ1-2; D is unresolved. Trimming took 3 bases from V and 8 from J, leaving 16 bases between them. CDR1 is LNHNV, CDR2 YYDKDF, per germline (reference sequence). This CDR3 is built from 14 residues. As DNA, the CDR3 is TGTGCCACCAGCAGGGATGCCCTAGCGGGGGGCTACACCTTC. Amino acid sequence: CATSRDALAGGYTF.

The sample holds a few counts of this clonotype. V usage is TRBV27 and J usage is TRBJ2-5; possible D gene TRBD2, 6 bases. Germline CDR1 MNHEY, CDR2 SMNVEV (reference sequence). The CDR3 has 15 amino acids. Deletions cut 3 bases from V and 5 bases from J, with 16 bases between. The CDR3 DNA sequence: TGTGCCAGCAGTTTCCGCGGGGATGTGATGGAGACCCAGTACTTC. It yields the protein CASSFRGDVMETQYF.